This T cell receptor beta chain was sequenced for a study of control samples from healthy donors and cancer patients. Sequencing used immunoSEQ multiplex PCR; TCRdb keeps in-frame clones, though not all of them. The table shows fewer than 200,000 clones, with about 87% occurring only once. CDR3 length: 16 residues. With 2 bases clipped from V and 1 base from J, the junction kept 5 bases outside the gene matches. Germline V gene lookup returns CDR1 SGHNT and CDR2 YYREEE (reference sequence). This chain links TRBV5-4 with TRBJ1-4, with 7 bases identical to TRBD1. What was sequenced was blood. The TCR originated in a man under 40 in good health. CDR3 amino acids: CASSLSGGGTNEKLFF. The CDR3 region has the DNA TGTGCCAGCAGCTTATCAGGGGGAGGAACTAATGAAAAACTGTTTTTT.